What follows are 20 T cell receptor beta chains derived from one specimen sequenced in a study of T cell changes during pregnancy in multiple sclerosis. The repertoire was sequenced with immunoSEQ multiplex PCR; TCRdb's copy has only in-frame clones and lacks some. The repertoire holds 90,000 to 120,000 clones, with more than 80% as singletons. Here the sequenced sample was peripheral blood, taken in the second trimester of pregnancy. These TCRs come from a female donor with multiple sclerosis, enrolled in a pregnancy study.

The chain has TRBV4-1 and TRBJ2-2; a possible D gene is TRBD1 (5 bases). CDR3 length: 15 amino acids. V was cut by 7 bases and J by 1 base, with 13 bases left in between. Looked up from germline, CDR1 is MGHRA and CDR2 is YSYEKL. The CDR3 DNA reads TGCGCCAGCACTACCAGGGTCCTGAACACCGGGGAGCTGTTTTTT. This translates into CASTTRVLNTGELFF.

The chain links TRBV6-5 to TRBJ2-1, with 9 nucleotides matching TRBD1. The V gene's germline CDR1 is MNHEY and CDR2 SVGAGI. Trimming cost V 5 bases and J 7 bases; bases outside gene matches: 9. This CDR3 contains 15 residues. The CDR3 reads CASSASGQGRNEQFF. CDR3 nucleotide sequence: TGTGCCAGCAGTGCCTCCGGACAGGGGCGGAATGAGCAGTTCTTC.

This chain joins TRBV30 and TRBJ1-6; D possibly corresponds to TRBD1 (5 bases). Trimming cost V 2 bases and J 6 bases, with 11 bases left between them. The CDR3 is made up of 14 amino acids. Per the germline V gene, CDR1 is GTSNPN and CDR2 is SVGIG (reference sequence). CDR3 sequence (DNA): TGTGCCTGGAGTAAAGGAGACAGTAATTCACCCCTCCACTTT. Its translation is CAWSKGDSNSPLHF.

The chain combines TRBV7-2 with TRBJ1-5; D is uncertain. Between the trimmed V and J ends, which lost 5 bases and 0 bases, there was a span of 20 bases. CDR1 SGHTA and CDR2 FQGNSA come from the germline V gene. The CDR3 is made up of 18 amino acids. The CDR3 DNA reads as TGTGCCAGCAGCCTCTTACCTCCTACTGTGTATAGCAATCAGCCCCAGCATTTT. This translates into CASSLLPPTVYSNQPQHF.

This chain connects TRBV9 to TRBJ2-3; TRBD2 matches at 7 bases. CDR3 length equals 14 residues. Germline lookup yields CDR1 SGDLS and CDR2 YYNGEE. The trim removed 0 bases at V and 4 bases at J, leaving 2 bases unmatched. CDR3 bases: TGTGCCAGCAGCGTAGGGGCGGGAGCAGATACGCAGTATTTT. Translating it yields CASSVGAGADTQYF.

The genes are TRBV7-2 and TRBJ2-3; 7 nucleotides agree with TRBD2. Germline values: CDR1 SGHTA, CDR2 FQGNSA. The CDR3 length is 14 residues. V trimming: 3 bases; J trimming: 5 bases; junction bases outside the gene matches: 5. DNA for the CDR3: TGTGCCAGCAGCTTCGGAGTAGCGGGAGATACGCAGTATTTT. It yields the protein CASSFGVAGDTQYF. The full variable domain, its missing parts supplied by reference TRBV7-2 and TRBJ2-3, is GAGVSQSPSNKVTEKGKDVELRCDPISGHTALYWYRQSLGQGLEFLIYFQGNSAPDKSGLPSDRFSAERTGGSVSTLTIQRTQQEDSAVYLCASSFGVAGDTQYFGPGTRLTVL.

The chain uses TRBV28 and TRBJ1-1; a possible D gene is TRBD1 (5 bases). This CDR3 has 12 amino acids. In germline, CDR1 is MDHEN, CDR2 SYDVKM. Trimming took off 1 base at V and 7 bases at J, with 7 bases between the two ends. CDR3 in amino acids: CASSLFDSEAFF. As DNA, the CDR3 is TGTGCCAGCAGTTTATTTGACAGTGAAGCTTTCTTT.

V and J are TRBV29-1 and TRBJ1-2; D uncertain. The V gene's germline CDR1 is SQVTM and CDR2 ANQGSEA. The ends were cut back, 4 bases at V and 1 base at J, with 19 bases in the middle. There are 16 residues in the CDR3. The CDR3 here is CSVGNPDSALNYGYTF. CDR3 bases: TGCAGCGTTGGTAACCCCGACTCTGCCCTTAACTATGGCTACACCTTC.

The chain recombines TRBV7-7 with TRBJ2-3; no firm D call. There are 13 residues in the CDR3. Trimming removed 1 base at V and 3 bases at J, with 5 bases between. Germline V CDR1 and CDR2: SSHAT, FNYEAQ (reference sequence). CDR3 DNA sequence: TGTGCCAGCAGCTTAGGTCTTACAGATACGCAGTATTTT. It translates to CASSLGLTDTQYF.

The CDR3 loop is CASSPGHRGTSEQYF. In DNA, the CDR3 is TGTGCCAGCAGCCCCGGCCACAGGGGAACCTCCGAGCAGTACTTC. The rearrangement links TRBV11-2 to TRBJ2-7; 7 nucleotides line up with TRBD1. V was clipped by 5 bases and J by 6 bases; unmatched bases: 13. CDR1 SGHAT and CDR2 FQNNGV come from the germline V gene. The CDR3 loop spans 15 amino acids.

This clone was recorded once. This chain joins TRBV10-3 and TRBJ2-3, with TRBD2 as a possible D gene (6 bases). Germline lookup yields CDR1 ENHRY and CDR2 SYGVKD. The CDR3 extends over 16 amino acids. The V gene lost 2 bases and the J gene lost 6 bases, with 18 bases spanning the gap. As DNA, the CDR3 is TGTGCCATCAGTGAGGGGGGAGGCGGAGCGACGGATACGCAGTATTTT. Its protein is CAISEGGGGATDTQYF.

The rearrangement links TRBV20-1 to TRBJ2-5; unclear D gene. Trimming pared 3 bases from V and 3 bases from J, leaving 5 bases between. The CDR3 runs 11 residues. CDR1 is DFQATT, CDR2 SNEGSKA, per germline (reference sequence). The CDR3 nucleotides are TGCAGTGCTAGTGCGGAAGAGACCCAGTACTTC. It is translated as CSASAEETQYF.

The rearrangement uses TRBV5-6 and TRBJ2-3, with a tentative D call TRBD1 (7 bases). CDR3 length: 14 residues. CDR1 is SGHDT and CDR2 is YYEEEE in the germline V gene. V gave up 0 bases and J gave up 3 bases, with 8 bases separating them. Here the CDR3 DNA reads TGTGCCAGCAGCTTGGCAGGGGGGACAGATACGCAGTATTTT. Translated, it gives CASSLAGGTDTQYF.

The chain joins TRBV10-2 to TRBJ1-6; a weak D match, TRBD1 (5 bases). With 6 bases removed from V and 7 bases from J, the gap between germline ends came to 10 bases. The CDR3 is made up of 13 amino acids. Germline loops: CDR1 WSHSY, CDR2 SAAADI. The CDR3: CASRRQRNSPLHF. The CDR3 DNA follows: TGCGCCAGCAGAAGACAGAGGAATTCACCCCTCCACTTT.

The chain uses TRBV5-1 and TRBJ2-3, with 7 bases fitting TRBD1. The CDR3 is made up of 15 amino acids. Germline CDR1 reads SGHRS; CDR2 reads YFSETQ. The ends lost 4 bases at V and 3 bases at J; junction bases unmatched: 8. The CDR3 sequence: CASSLTGSATDTQYF. The DNA for the CDR3 is TGCGCCAGCAGCCTGACAGGGAGTGCGACAGATACGCAGTATTTT.

This chain uses TRBV28 with TRBJ2-7, with D possibly being TRBD1 (6 bases). Trimming removed 2 bases at V and 8 bases at J, with 19 bases between. The germline V gene has CDR1 MDHEN and CDR2 SYDVKM. The CDR3 consists of 15 residues. CDR3 amino acids: CASSLVQGSLLKQYF. In DNA form, the CDR3 reads TGTGCCAGCAGTTTAGTACAGGGCTCTCTCCTCAAGCAGTACTTC.

The rearrangement uses TRBV7-3 and TRBJ1-1; no firm D call. This CDR3 is 17 amino acids long. Trimming cost V 1 base and J 1 base, with 16 bases left between them. Germline lookup yields CDR1 SGHTA and CDR2 FQGTGA. Written as DNA, the CDR3 is TGTGCCAGCAGCTTAAGAGTGGTTGCTGGGAGGAACACTGAAGCTTTCTTT. It encodes CASSLRVVAGRNTEAFF.

V usage is TRBV25-1 and J usage is TRBJ2-5; D not certain. V lost 5 bases, J lost 5 bases, and 6 bases lay in between. Germline V CDR1 and CDR2: MGHDK, SYGVNS. This CDR3 has 11 residues. The CDR3 sequence is CASSQRETQYF. CDR3 DNA sequence: TGTGCCAGCAGTCAGAGGGAGACCCAGTACTTC.

A few counts support this clone. V and J are TRBV4-1 and TRBJ1-1; weak D call: TRBD1 (5 bases). The germline CDR1 and CDR2 sequences are MGHRA and YSYEKL. The CDR3 consists of 14 residues. Between the trimmed V and J ends, which lost 4 bases and 2 bases, there was a span of 11 bases. The CDR3 region has the DNA TGCGCCAGCAGCCTTAGACAGACCAACACTGAAGCTTTCTTT. Translating it yields CASSLRQTNTEAFF.

CDR3 sequence: CASRITGVDAGANVLTF. CDR3 DNA sequence: TGTGCCAGTAGAATAACAGGGGTAGACGCTGGGGCCAACGTCCTGACTTTC. The chain carries TRBV19 and TRBJ2-6; the match to TRBD1 covers 7 bases. The CDR3 contains 17 residues. With 6 bases clipped from V and 2 bases from J, the junction kept 10 bases outside the gene matches. Germline assignment: CDR1 LNHDA and CDR2 SQIVND (reference sequence).